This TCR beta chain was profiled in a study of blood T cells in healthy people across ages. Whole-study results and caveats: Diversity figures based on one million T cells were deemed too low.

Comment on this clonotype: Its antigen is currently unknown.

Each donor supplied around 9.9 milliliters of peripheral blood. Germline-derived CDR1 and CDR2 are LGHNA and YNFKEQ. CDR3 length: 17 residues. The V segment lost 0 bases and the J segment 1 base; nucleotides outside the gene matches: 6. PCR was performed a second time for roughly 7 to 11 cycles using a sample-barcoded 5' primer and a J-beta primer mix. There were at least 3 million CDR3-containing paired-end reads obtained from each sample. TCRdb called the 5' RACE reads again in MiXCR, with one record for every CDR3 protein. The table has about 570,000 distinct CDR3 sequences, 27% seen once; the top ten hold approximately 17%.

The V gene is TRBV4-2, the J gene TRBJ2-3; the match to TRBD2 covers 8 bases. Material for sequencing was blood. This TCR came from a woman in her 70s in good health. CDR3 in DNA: TGTGCCAGCAGCCAAGATAGTACGGGGGGGGGCACAGATACGCAGTATTTT. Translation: CASSQDSTGGGTDTQYF.